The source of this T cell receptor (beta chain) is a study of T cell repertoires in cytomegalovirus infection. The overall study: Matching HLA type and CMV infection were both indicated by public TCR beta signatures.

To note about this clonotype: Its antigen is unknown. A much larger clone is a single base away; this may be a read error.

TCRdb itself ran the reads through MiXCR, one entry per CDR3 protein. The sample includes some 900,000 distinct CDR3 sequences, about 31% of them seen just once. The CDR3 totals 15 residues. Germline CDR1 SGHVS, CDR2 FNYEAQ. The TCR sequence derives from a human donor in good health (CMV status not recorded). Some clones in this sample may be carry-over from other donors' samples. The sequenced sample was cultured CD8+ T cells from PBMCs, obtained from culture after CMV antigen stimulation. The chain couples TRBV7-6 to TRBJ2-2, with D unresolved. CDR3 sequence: CASILAELRTGELFF. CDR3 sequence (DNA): TGTGCCAGCATCTTAGCCGAGCTTAGAACCGGGGAGCTGTTTTTT.